The next 20 T cell receptor beta chains were all read from a single sample in a study of human CD8 memory T cell subsets. Researchers made TCR beta libraries via UMI-labeled 5' RACE. Reprocessing the 5' RACE reads, TCRdb reports a single entry for every CDR3 protein and omits DNA. This sample contains approximately 4,000 distinct CDR3 sequences. Input material: CD8+ T cells from PBMCs. The receptors were gathered from a human donor in good health.

This clonotype ranks as medium-sized in terms of frequency. The chain carries TRBV7-2 and TRBJ2-1. This CDR3 is built from 12 residues. Germline V CDR1 and CDR2: SGHTA, FQGNSA. This CDR3 is CASSRPYNEQFF. The entire variable domain, with the rest obtained from reference TRBV7-2 and TRBJ2-1, is as follows: GAGVSQSPSNKVTEKGKDVELRCDPISGHTALYWYRQSLGQGLEFLIYFQGNSAPDKSGLPSDRFSAERTGGSVSTLTIQRTQQEDSAVYLCASSRPYNEQFFGPGTRLTVL.

CDR3: CASSQARTSGSYEQYF. This chain joins TRBV4-1 and TRBJ2-7; TCRdb's assignment of TRBD2 cannot be checked, as there is no DNA. The CDR3 is 16 residues long. Germline loops: CDR1 MGHRA, CDR2 YSYEKL.

V is TRBV9 and J is TRBJ2-2; without DNA, the TCRdb call of TRBD2 cannot be checked. This CDR3 is 16 amino acids long. CDR1 is SGDLS, CDR2 YYNGEE, per germline. CDR3 amino acids: CASSVVDGSISGELFF. The whole variable domain, remainder taken from reference TRBV9 and TRBJ2-2, is DSGVTQTPKHLITATGQRVTLRCSPRSGDLSVYWYQQSLDQGLQFLIQYYNGEERAKGNILERFSAQQFPDLHSELNLSSLELGDSALYFCASSVVDGSISGELFFGEGSRLTVL.

The chain joins TRBV4-1 to TRBJ2-1; with no DNA, the TCRdb D assignment of TRBD1 cannot be verified. The CDR3 has 13 residues. Germline CDR1 reads MGHRA; CDR2 reads YSYEKL. This chain's CDR3 is CASSQASGNEQFF.

The gene calls are TRBV2 and TRBJ2-1; TCRdb's D call, TRBD2, is unchecked because there is no DNA. The CDR3 is 14 residues long. The V gene's germline CDR1 is SNHLY and CDR2 FYNNEI. Here the CDR3 reads CASGGGYSYNEQFF.

V and J are TRBV11-2 and TRBJ1-6; the TRBD1 assignment by TCRdb is unverifiable without DNA. The CDR3 totals 17 residues. CDR1 SGHAT and CDR2 FQNNGV come from the germline V gene. The CDR3 sequence is CASSLLTGGHPDSPLHF.

V gene TRBV7-2 combines with J gene TRBJ2-5. The CDR3 totals 15 residues. Germline V gives CDR1 SGHTA, CDR2 FQGNSA. CDR3 sequence: CASSLGKTGQETQYF.

This clonotype registers medium-sized by frequency. The rearrangement joins TRBV5-1 to TRBJ1-1; the TRBD1 assignment by TCRdb is unverifiable without DNA. Germline V CDR1 and CDR2: SGHRS, YFSETQ. This CDR3 is built from 15 residues. The CDR3 loop reads CASSLDRQGYTEAFF.

The genes are TRBV14 and TRBJ2-7. CDR3 length: 13 amino acids. Germline V gives CDR1 SGHDN, CDR2 FVKESK. The CDR3 loop reads CASSQANVYEQYF.

The rearrangement uses TRBV4-1 and TRBJ2-7; TCRdb calls TRBD2, which cannot be checked without DNA. The CDR3 is 20 amino acids. Germline values: CDR1 MGHRA, CDR2 YSYEKL. This CDR3 reads CASSQEFSSSGTSGTYEQYF.

This clonotype is classed as medium-sized by frequency. This rearrangement joins TRBV10-1 to TRBJ1-5. Germline assignment: CDR1 WNHNN and CDR2 SYGVQD (reference sequence). This CDR3 has 15 residues. CDR3 residues: CASSRFQEPNQPQHF.

The chain uses TRBV7-2 and TRBJ2-7; with no DNA, the TCRdb D assignment of TRBD2 cannot be verified. This CDR3 spans 13 amino acids. Looked up from germline, CDR1 is SGHTA and CDR2 is FQGNSA. The CDR3: CASSPGLNYEQYF.

The J gene is TRBJ2-7, the V gene TRBV12-3 or TRBV12-4. This CDR3 is 13 amino acids long. CDR3 sequence reads: CASSIGHSYEQYF.

The chain carries TRBV7-2 and TRBJ2-1. Germline CDR1 SGHTA, CDR2 FQGNSA. This CDR3 comprises 13 residues. The CDR3 loop is CASMPERWDEQFF.

This rearrangement joins TRBV20-1 to TRBJ2-1; the TCRdb D gene call, TRBD2, has no DNA to confirm it. Germline-derived CDR1 and CDR2 are DFQATT and SNEGSKA (reference sequence). The CDR3 covers 17 residues. CDR3 region: CSASLVIAGIVYNEQFF.

The chain carries TRBV20-1 and TRBJ2-7. Germline V gene data show CDR1 as DFQATT and CDR2 as SNEGSKA (reference sequence). The CDR3 length is 14 residues. CDR3 in amino acids: CSAREPSGTYEQYF.

The V gene is TRBV20-1, the J gene TRBJ2-2; TCRdb gives TRBD1 as the D gene, but with no DNA this cannot be confirmed. The germline gives CDR1 DFQATT, CDR2 SNEGSKA (reference sequence). The CDR3 runs 13 residues. CDR3 in amino acids: CSARSREAGELFF.

This clonotype registers large by frequency. The rearrangement uses TRBV7-9 and TRBJ1-1. This CDR3 spans 14 amino acids. The germline V gene encodes CDR1 SEHNR and CDR2 FQNEAQ (reference sequence). CDR3 region: CASSKVEEDTEAFF.

V and J are TRBV19 and TRBJ2-1; TCRdb's assignment of TRBD1 cannot be checked, as there is no DNA. CDR3 length equals 14 residues. CDR1 and CDR2 (germline): LNHDA, SQIVND (reference sequence). CDR3 sequence reads: CASSGTEAYNEQFF.

The rearrangement uses TRBV20-1 and TRBJ1-3. Germline loops: CDR1 DFQATT, CDR2 SNEGSKA (reference sequence). CDR3 length: 16 residues. CDR3 protein: CSARGVGSTSGNTIYF.